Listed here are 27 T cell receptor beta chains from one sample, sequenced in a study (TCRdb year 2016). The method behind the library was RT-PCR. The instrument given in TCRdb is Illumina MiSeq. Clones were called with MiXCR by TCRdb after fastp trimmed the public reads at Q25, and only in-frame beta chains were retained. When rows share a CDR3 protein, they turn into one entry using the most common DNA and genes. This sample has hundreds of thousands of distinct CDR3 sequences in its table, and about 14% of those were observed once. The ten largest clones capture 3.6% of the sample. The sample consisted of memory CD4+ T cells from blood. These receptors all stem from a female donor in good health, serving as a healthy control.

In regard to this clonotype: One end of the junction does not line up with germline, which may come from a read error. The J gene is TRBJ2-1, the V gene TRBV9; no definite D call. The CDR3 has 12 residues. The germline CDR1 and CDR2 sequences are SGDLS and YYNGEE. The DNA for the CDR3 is TGTGCCAGCAGCGGAACCTACAATGACCAGTTCTTC. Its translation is CASSGTYNDQFF.

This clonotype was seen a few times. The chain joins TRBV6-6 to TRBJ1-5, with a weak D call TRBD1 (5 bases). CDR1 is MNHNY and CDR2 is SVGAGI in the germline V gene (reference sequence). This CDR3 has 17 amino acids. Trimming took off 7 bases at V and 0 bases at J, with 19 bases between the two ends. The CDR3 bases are TGTGCCAGCACCAAACGGGGTCGGGGGTATAGCAATCAGCCCCAGCATTTT. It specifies CASTKRGRGYSNQPQHF.

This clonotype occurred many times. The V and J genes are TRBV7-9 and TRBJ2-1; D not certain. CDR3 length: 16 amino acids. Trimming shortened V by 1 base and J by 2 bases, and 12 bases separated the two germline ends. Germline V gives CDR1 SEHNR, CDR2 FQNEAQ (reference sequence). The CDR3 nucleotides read TGTGCCAGCAGCTTAGGGGCGCGGTCAACCTACAATGAGCAGTTCTTC. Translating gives CASSLGARSTYNEQFF.

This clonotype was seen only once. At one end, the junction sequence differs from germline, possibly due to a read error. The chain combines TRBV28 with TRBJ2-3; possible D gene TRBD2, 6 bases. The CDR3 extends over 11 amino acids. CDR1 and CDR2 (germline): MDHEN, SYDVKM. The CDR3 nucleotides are TGTGCCAGCAGTTTACGGGACTTCCGGAGTTTT. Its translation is CASSLRDFRSF.

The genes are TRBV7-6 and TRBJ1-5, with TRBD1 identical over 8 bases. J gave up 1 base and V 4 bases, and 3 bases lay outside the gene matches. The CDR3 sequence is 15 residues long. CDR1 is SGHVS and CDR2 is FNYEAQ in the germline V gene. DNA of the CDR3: TGTGCCAGCAGCTCAAGGACAGGGAGCAATCAGCCCCAGCATTTT. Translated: CASSSRTGSNQPQHF. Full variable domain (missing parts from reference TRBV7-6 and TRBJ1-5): GAGVSQSPRYKVTKRGQDVALRCDPISGHVSLYWYRQALGQGPEFLTYFNYEAQQDKSGLPNDRFSAERPEGSISTLTIQRTEQRDSAMYRCASSSRTGSNQPQHFGDGTRLSIL.

CDR3 DNA: TGTGCCAGCAGCTTGACGACCGTAGGTAATACGCAGTATTTT. It is translated as CASSLTTVGNTQYF. The chain recombines TRBV5-4 with TRBJ2-3; no clear D gene. This CDR3 spans 14 amino acids. Germline V lookup: CDR1 SGHNT, CDR2 YYREEE (reference sequence). Trimming left V 1 base short and J 7 bases short, with 13 bases between.

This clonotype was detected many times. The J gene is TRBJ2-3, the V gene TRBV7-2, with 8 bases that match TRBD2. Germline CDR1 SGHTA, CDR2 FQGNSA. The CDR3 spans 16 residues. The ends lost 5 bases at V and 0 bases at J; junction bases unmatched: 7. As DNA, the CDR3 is TGTGCCAGCAGCAGGATAGCGGGATCTAGCACAGATACGCAGTATTTT. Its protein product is CASSRIAGSSTDTQYF.

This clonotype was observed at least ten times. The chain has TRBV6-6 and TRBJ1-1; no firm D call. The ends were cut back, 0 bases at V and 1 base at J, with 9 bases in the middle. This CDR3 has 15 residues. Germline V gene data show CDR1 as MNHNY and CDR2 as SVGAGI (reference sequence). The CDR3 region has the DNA TGTGCCAGCAGTTACTCGAATTGGGGGAACACTGAAGCTTTCTTT. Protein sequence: CASSYSNWGNTEAFF.

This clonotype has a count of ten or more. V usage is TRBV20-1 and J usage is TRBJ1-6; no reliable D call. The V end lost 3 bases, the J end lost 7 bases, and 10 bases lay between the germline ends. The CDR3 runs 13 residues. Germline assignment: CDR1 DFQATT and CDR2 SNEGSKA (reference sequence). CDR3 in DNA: TGCAGTGCTAGGGCAGGAGGGAATTCACCCCTCCACTTT. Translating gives CSARAGGNSPLHF.

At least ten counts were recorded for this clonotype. The CDR3 sequence: CASRYTSGTDTQYF. CDR3 in DNA: TGCGCCAGTCGATATACTAGCGGCACAGATACGCAGTATTTT. The J gene is TRBJ2-3, the V gene TRBV5-1; 7 bases are shared with TRBD2. V dropped 8 bases and J dropped 1; count of bases not matched to a gene: 7. The germline V gene encodes CDR1 SGHRS and CDR2 YFSETQ. The CDR3 has 14 amino acids.

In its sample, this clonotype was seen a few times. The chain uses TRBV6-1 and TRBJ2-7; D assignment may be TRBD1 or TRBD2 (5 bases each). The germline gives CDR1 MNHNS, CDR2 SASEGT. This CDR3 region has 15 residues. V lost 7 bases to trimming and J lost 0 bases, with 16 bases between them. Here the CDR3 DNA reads TGTGCCAGCACAGTGGGACGGTACCGCTCCTACGAGCAGTACTTC. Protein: CASTVGRYRSYEQYF.

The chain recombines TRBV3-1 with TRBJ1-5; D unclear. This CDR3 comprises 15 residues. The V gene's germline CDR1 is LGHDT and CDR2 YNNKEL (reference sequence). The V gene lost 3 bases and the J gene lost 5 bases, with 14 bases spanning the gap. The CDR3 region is CASSHSLHVYQPQHF. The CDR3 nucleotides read TGTGCCAGCAGCCACTCACTCCATGTTTATCAGCCCCAGCATTTT.

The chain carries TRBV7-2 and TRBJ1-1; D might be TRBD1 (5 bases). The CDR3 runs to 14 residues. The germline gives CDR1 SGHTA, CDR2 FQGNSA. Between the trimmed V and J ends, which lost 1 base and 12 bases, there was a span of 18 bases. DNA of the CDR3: TGTGCCAGCAGCTTAGGTGGTGGTGGGGGAGCGTCTTTCTTT. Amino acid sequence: CASSLGGGGGASFF.

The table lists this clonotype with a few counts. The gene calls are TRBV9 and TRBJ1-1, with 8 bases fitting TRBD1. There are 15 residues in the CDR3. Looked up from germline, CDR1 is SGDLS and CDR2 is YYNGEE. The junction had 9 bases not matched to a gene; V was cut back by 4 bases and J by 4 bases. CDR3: CASSQLGQGATEAFF. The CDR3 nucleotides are TGTGCCAGCAGCCAACTCGGACAGGGTGCCACTGAAGCTTTCTTT. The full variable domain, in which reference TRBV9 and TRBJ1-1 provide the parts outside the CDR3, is DSGVTQTPKHLITATGQRVTLRCSPRSGDLSVYWYQQSLDQGLQFLIQYYNGEERAKGNILERFSAQQFPDLHSELNLSSLELGDSALYFCASSQLGQGATEAFFGQGTRLTVV.

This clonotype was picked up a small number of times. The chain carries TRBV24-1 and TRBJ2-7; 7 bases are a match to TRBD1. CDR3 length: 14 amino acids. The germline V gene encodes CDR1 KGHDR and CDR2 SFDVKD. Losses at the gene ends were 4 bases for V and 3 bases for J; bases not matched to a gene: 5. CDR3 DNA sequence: TGTGCCACCAGTGACTCGGACAGGAGCTACGAGCAGTACTTC. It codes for CATSDSDRSYEQYF.

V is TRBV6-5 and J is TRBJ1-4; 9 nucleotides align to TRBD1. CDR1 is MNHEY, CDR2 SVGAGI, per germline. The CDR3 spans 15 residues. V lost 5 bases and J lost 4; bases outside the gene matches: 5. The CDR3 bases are TGTGCCAGCAGTGGGGACAGGGAGGGTAATGAAAAACTGTTTTTT. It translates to CASSGDREGNEKLFF.

The DNA for the CDR3 is TGTGCCAGCAGCAACCGTAGGGGACTAGCGCTACAAAGCACAGATACGCAGTATTTT. This gives the protein CASSNRRGLALQSTDTQYF. V gene TRBV7-9 combines with J gene TRBJ2-3, with 10 bases fitting TRBD2. Germline V CDR1 and CDR2: SEHNR, FQNEAQ (reference sequence). The CDR3 loop spans 19 amino acids. Trimming removed 5 bases from V and 0 bases from J; junction bases left unmatched: 14.

In DNA form, the CDR3 reads TGTGCCAGCAGGGCAGGGGTCGAGAGGCCCCAGCATTTT. It encodes CASRAGVERPQHF. The chain links TRBV6-1 to TRBJ1-5, with D possibly TRBD1 on 6 matching bases. The CDR3 is made up of 13 amino acids. V lost 6 bases to trimming and J lost 9 bases, with 15 bases between them. Germline CDR1 MNHNS, CDR2 SASEGT.

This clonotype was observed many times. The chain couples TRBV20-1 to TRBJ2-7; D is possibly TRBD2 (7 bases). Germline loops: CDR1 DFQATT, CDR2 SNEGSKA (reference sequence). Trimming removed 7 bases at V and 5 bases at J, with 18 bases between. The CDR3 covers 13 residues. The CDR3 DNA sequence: TGCAGTGTCGGGGGCGGGAGAGGGAACGAGCAGTACTTC. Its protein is CSVGGGRGNEQYF.

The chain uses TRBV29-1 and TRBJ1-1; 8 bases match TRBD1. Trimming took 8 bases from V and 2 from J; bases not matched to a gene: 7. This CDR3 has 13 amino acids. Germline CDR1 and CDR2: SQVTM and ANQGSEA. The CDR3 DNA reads TGCAGCCCCGACAGGGGACTAAACACTGAAGCTTTCTTT. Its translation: CSPDRGLNTEAFF.

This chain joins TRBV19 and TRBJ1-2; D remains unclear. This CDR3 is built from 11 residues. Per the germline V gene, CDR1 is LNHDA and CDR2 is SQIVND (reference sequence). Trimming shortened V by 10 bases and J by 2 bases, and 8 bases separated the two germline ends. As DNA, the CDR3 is TGTGCCACCCTAGACAACTATGGCTACACCTTC. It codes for CATLDNYGYTF.

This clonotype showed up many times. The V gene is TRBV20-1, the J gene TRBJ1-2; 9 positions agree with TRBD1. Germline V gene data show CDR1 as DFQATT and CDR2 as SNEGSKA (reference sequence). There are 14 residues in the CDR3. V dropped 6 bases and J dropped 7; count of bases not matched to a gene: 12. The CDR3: CSANTPGQGSGYTF. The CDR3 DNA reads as TGCAGTGCCAATACCCCGGGACAGGGTAGTGGCTACACCTTC.

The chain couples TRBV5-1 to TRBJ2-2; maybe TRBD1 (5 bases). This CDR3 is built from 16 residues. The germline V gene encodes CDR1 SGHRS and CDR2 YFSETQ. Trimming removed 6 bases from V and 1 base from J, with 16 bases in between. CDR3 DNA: TGCGCCAGCACGGAAGGGGCAGGGCTGAACACCGGGGAGCTGTTTTTT. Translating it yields CASTEGAGLNTGELFF.

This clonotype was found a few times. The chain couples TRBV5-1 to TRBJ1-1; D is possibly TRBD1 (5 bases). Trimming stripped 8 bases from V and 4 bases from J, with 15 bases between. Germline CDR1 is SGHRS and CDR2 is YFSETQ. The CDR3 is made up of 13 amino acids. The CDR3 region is CASGSTAGTEAFF. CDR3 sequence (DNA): TGCGCCAGTGGTTCGACAGCAGGCACTGAAGCTTTCTTT.

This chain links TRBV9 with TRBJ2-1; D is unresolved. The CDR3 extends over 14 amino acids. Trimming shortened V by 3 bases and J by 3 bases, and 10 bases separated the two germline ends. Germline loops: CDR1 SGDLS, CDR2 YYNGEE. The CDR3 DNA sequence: TGTGCCAGCAGCGCACCCGGGTTCTACAATGAGCAGTTCTTC. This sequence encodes CASSAPGFYNEQFF.

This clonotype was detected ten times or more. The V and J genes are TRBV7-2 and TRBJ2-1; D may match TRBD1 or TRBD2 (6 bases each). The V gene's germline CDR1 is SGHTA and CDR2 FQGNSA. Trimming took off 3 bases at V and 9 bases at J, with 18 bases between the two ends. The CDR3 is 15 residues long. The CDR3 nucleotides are TGTGCCAGCAGCTTCGGGCAGATCGGGGGCGGTGAGCAGTTCTTC. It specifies CASSFGQIGGGEQFF.

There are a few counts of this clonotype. The CDR3 loop reads CASSPEQVRLGGIQYF. Written as DNA, the CDR3 is TGTGCCAGCTCACCAGAGCAGGTCCGCCTTGGGGGCATTCAGTACTTC. The chain employs TRBV18 and TRBJ2-4, with D possibly being TRBD1 or TRBD2 (5 bases each). Germline CDR1 is KGHSH and CDR2 is LQKENI. Between the trimmed V and J ends, which lost 2 bases and 9 bases, there was a span of 20 bases. This CDR3 has 16 amino acids.